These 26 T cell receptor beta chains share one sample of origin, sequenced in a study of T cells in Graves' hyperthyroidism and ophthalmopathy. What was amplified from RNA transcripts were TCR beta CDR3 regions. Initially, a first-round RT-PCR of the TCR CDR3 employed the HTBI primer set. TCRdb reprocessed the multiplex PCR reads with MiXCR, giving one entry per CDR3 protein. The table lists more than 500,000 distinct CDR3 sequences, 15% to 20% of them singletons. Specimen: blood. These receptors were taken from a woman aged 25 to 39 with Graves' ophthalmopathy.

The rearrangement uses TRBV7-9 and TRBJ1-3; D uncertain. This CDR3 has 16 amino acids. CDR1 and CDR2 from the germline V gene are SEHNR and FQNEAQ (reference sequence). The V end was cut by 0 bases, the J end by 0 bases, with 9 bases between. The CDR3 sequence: CASSLAQDASGNTIYF. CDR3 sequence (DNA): TGTGCCAGCAGCTTAGCTCAGGACGCCTCTGGAAACACCATATATTTT.

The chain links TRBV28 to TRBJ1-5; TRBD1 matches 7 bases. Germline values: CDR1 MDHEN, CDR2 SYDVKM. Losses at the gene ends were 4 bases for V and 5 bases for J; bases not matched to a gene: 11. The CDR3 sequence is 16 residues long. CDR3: CASSSRTGTVHQPQHF. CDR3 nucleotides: TGTGCCAGCAGTTCCAGAACCGGGACAGTCCATCAGCCCCAGCATTTT.

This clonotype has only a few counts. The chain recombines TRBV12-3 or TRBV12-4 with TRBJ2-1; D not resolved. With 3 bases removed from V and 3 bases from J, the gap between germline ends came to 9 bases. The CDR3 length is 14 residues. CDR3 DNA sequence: TGTGCCAGCAGTTTCTTGCGGAACTACAATGAGCAGTTCTTC. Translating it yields CASSFLRNYNEQFF.

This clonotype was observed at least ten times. The CDR3 nucleotides are TGTGCCAGCAGTTACGGTGGGACATCGGCAGATACGCAGTATTTT. This sequence encodes CASSYGGTSADTQYF. The chain couples TRBV6-5 to TRBJ2-3, with D tentatively TRBD1 (6 bases). The CDR3 is made up of 15 amino acids. V lost 2 bases and J 4 bases, leaving 13 bases between the germline ends. The germline V gene has CDR1 MNHEY and CDR2 SVGAGI.

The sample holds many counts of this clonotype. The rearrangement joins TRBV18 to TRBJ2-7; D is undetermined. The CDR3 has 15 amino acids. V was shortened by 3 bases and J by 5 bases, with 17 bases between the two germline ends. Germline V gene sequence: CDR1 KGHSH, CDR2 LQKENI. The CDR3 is CASSPNSNPYHEQYF. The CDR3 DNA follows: TGTGCCAGCTCACCGAACAGCAACCCTTACCACGAGCAGTACTTC. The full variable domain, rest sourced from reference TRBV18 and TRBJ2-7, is NAGVMQNPRHLVRRRGQEARLRCSPMKGHSHVYWYRQLPEEGLKFMVYLQKENIIDESGMPKERFSAEFPKEGPSILRIQQVVRGDSAAYFCASSPNSNPYHEQYFGPGTRLTVT.

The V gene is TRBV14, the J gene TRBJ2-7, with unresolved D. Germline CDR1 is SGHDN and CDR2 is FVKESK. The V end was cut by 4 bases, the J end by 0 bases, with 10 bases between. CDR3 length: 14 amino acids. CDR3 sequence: CASSPYFSSYEQYF. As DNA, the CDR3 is TGTGCCAGCAGCCCGTACTTTAGCTCCTACGAGCAGTACTTC.

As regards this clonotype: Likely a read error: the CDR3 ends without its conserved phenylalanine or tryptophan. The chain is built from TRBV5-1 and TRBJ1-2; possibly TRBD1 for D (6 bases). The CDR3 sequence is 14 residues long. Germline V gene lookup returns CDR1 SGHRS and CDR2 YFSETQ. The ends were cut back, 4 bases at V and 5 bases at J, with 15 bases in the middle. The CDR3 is CASSLRAGEYGYTL. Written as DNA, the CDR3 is TGCGCCAGCAGCCTGAGGGCAGGGGAATATGGCTACACCCTC.

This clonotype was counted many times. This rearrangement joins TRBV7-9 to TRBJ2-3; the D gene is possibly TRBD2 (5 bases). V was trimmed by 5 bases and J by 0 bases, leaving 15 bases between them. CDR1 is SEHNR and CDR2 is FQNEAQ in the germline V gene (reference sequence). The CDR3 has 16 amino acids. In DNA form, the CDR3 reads TGTGCCAGCAGCCCCACAGAGGGAACGAGCACAGATACGCAGTATTTT. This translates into CASSPTEGTSTDTQYF.

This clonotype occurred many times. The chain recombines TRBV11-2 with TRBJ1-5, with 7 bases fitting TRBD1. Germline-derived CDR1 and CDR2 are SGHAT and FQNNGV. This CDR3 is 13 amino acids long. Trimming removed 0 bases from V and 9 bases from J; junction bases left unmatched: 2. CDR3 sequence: CASSLEGGAPQHF. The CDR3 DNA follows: TGTGCCAGCAGCTTAGAAGGGGGCGCGCCCCAGCATTTT.

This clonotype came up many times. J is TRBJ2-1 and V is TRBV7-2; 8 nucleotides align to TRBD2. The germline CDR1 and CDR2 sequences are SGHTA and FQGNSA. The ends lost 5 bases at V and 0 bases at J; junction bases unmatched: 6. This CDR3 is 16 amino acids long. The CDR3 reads CASSIHSGTSYNEQFF. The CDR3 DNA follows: TGTGCCAGCAGCATACATAGCGGGACCTCCTACAATGAGCAGTTCTTC.

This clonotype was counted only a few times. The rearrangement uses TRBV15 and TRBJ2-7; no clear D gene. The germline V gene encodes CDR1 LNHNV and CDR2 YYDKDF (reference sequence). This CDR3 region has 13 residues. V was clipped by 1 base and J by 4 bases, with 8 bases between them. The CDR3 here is CATSRGIAYEQYF. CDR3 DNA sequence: TGTGCCACCAGCAGAGGTATAGCTTACGAGCAGTACTTC.

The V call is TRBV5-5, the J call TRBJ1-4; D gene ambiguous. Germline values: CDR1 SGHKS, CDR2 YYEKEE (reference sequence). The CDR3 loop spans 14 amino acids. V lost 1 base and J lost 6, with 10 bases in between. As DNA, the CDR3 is TGTGCCAGCAGCTTGCTCGACGGGGATGAAAAACTGTTTTTT. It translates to CASSLLDGDEKLFF.

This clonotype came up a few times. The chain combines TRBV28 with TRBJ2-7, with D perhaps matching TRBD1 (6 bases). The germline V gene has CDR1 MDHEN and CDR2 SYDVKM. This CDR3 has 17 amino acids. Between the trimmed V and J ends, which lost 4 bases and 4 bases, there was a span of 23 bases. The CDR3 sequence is CASSSFRVQGYGYEQYF. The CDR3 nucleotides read TGTGCCAGCAGTTCCTTCCGCGTTCAGGGGTACGGGTACGAGCAGTACTTC.

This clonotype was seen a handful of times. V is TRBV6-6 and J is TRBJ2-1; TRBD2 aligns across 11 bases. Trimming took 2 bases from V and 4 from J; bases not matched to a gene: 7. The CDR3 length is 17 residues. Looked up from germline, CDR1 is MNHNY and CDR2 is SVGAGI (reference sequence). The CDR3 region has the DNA TGTGCCAGCAGTTACGTGGCTAGCGGGGGGTCATACAATGAGCAGTTCTTC. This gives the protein CASSYVASGGSYNEQFF.

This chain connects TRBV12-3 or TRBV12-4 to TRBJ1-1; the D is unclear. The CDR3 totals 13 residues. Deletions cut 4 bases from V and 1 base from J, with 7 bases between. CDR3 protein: CASSWASNTEAFF. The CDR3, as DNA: TGTGCCAGCAGTTGGGCCTCGAACACTGAAGCTTTCTTT.

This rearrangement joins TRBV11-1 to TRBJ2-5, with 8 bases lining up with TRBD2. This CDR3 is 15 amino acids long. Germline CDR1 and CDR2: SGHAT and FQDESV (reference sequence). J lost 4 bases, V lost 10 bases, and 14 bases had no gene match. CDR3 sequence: CATGGSGRRTETQYF. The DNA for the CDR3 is TGTGCCACCGGGGGCAGCGGGAGAAGGACAGAGACCCAGTACTTC. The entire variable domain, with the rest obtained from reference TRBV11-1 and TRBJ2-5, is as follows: EAEVAQSPRYKITEKSQAVAFWCDPISGHATLYWYRQILGQGPELLVQFQDESVVDDSQLPKDRFSAERLKGVDSTLKIQPAELGDSAMYLCATGGSGRRTETQYFGPGTRLLVL.

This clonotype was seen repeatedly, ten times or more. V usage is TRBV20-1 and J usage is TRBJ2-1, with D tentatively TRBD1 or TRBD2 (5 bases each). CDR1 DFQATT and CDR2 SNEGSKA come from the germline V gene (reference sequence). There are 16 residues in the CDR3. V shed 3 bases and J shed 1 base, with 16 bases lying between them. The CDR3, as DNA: TGCAGTGCTAGGGAAACTGGGGGTGTATCCTACAATGAGCAGTTCTTC. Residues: CSARETGGVSYNEQFF.

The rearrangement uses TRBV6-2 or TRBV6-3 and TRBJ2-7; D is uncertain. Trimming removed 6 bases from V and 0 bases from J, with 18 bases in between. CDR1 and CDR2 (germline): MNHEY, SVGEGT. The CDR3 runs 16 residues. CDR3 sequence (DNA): TGTGCCAGCAGGGTACCAAACCCCCCGAGCTCCTACGAGCAGTACTTC. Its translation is CASRVPNPPSSYEQYF.

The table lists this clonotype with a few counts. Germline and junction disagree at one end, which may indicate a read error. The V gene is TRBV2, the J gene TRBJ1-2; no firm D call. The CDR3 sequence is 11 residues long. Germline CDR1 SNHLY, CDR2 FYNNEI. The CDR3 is CASSDRHVDSF. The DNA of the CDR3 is TGTGCCAGCAGTGACCGTCACGTAGATTCCTTC.

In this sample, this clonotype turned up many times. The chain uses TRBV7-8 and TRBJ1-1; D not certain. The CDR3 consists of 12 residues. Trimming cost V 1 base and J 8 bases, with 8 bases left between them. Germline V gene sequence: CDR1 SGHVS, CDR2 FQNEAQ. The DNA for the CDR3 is TGTGCCAGCAGCTTAGGGGGAGACGAAGCTTTCTTT. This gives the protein CASSLGGDEAFF.

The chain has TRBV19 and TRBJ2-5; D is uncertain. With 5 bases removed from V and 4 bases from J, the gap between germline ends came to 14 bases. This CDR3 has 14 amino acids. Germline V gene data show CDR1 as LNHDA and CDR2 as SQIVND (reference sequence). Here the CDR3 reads CASSPSLRRETQYF. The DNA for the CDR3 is TGTGCCAGTAGTCCTTCTCTCCGGAGAGAGACCCAGTACTTC.

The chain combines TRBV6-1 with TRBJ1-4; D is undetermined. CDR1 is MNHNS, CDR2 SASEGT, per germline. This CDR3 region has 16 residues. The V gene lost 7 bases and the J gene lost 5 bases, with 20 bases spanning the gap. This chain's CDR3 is CASTPHQKLQNEKLFF. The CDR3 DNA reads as TGTGCCAGCACCCCCCATCAGAAACTCCAGAATGAAAAACTGTTTTTT.

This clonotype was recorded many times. The CDR3 DNA reads TGTGCCAGCAGGTCTGAGCGGGGACCCTACGAGCAGTACTTC. It translates to CASRSERGPYEQYF. The rearrangement uses TRBV13 and TRBJ2-7; 7 bases are shared with TRBD2. CDR1 is PRHDT, CDR2 FYEKMQ, per germline (reference sequence). The CDR3 sequence is 14 residues long. J was trimmed by 2 bases and V by 6 bases; bases with no gene match: 7.

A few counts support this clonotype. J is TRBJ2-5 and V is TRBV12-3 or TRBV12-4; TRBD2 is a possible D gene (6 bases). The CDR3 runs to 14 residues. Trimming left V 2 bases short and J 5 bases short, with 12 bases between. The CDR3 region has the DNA TGTGCCAGCAGTTTAACTCGGGGGAGGGAGACCCAGTACTTC. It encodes CASSLTRGRETQYF.

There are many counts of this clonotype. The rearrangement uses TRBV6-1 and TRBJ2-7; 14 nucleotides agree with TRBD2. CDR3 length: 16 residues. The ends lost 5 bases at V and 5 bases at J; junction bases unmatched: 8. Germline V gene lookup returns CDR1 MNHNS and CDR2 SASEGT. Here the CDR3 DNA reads TGTGCCAGCAGTTCCGGACTAGCGGGAGGTATGAACGAGCAGTACTTC. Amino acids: CASSSGLAGGMNEQYF.

The CDR3 DNA reads TGTGCCAGCATTATTCTAGTCCCCCAGGGTGAGCAGTTCTTC. Translation: CASIILVPQGEQFF. The rearrangement uses TRBV7-9 and TRBJ2-1, with D perhaps TRBD1 (5 bases). Germline loops: CDR1 SEHNR, CDR2 FQNEAQ (reference sequence). Trimming shortened V by 7 bases and J by 9 bases, and 19 bases separated the two germline ends. The CDR3 loop spans 14 amino acids.